These 17 T cell receptor beta chains originate from one sample sequenced in a study of vaccination effects on CD4 cells after COVID-19. Method: immunoSEQ multiplex PCR; TCRdb's copy keeps in-frame clones and lacks some. The sample has 14,000 or so clones, 76% seen once; the top ten hold 25%. These receptors have no identified antigens. Prior to sequencing, the ViraFEST assay stimulated PBMC with viral peptide pools, which expanded the antigen-specific CD4+ T cells. Upon completion of 10 to 11 days in culture, CD4+ T cells were isolated. The starting material was CD4+ T cells from PBMCs cultured with HCoV-229E spike peptides, obtained before COVID-19 vaccination. These receptor sequences come from a human donor who received a COVID-19 vaccine.

The rearrangement uses TRBV21-1 and TRBJ1-5; the table's D call of TRBD1 was not tested on the DNA. TRBV21-1 is deemed a pseudogene. The CDR3 is 16 residues long. The CDR3 bases are TGTGCCAGCAGCAAAAATAGAGACAGGGGATATCAGCCCCAGCATTTT. This gives the protein CASSKNRDRGYQPQHF.

This clone came up once. This sequence joins TRBV5-4 and TRBJ2-3; D remains ambiguous. CDR3 length: 13 amino acids. Trimming removed 0 bases from V and 3 bases from J, with 5 bases in between. Germline V CDR1 and CDR2: SGHNT, YYREEE (reference sequence). CDR3 protein: CASSLGGTDTQYF. The CDR3 DNA is TGTGCCAGCAGCTTGGGTGGAACAGATACGCAGTATTTT.

This chain connects TRBV6-2 or TRBV6-3 to TRBJ1-2, with 7 nucleotides matching TRBD1. This CDR3 comprises 14 residues. Trimming at V came to 5 bases and at J to 6 bases, leaving 9 bases not matched to a gene. Germline loops: CDR1 MNHEY, CDR2 SVGEGT. The DNA of the CDR3 is TGTGCCAGCAGTCCCCCGACAGGGAGGGATGGCTACACCTTC. As protein: CASSPPTGRDGYTF.

This rearrangement joins TRBV6-1 to TRBJ1-6, with D uncertain. This CDR3 has 14 residues. With 0 bases removed from V and 10 bases from J, the gap between germline ends came to 10 bases. Germline V gene data show CDR1 as MNHNS and CDR2 as SASEGT. CDR3 loop: CASSEAEGRSPLHF. The CDR3 DNA is TGTGCCAGCAGTGAAGCGGAAGGGCGATCACCCCTCCACTTT.

V and J are TRBV5-4 and TRBJ2-3; D tentatively fits TRBD1 or TRBD2 (5 bases each). With 3 bases removed from V and 0 bases from J, the gap between germline ends came to 23 bases. CDR3 length: 19 amino acids. CDR1 and CDR2 (germline): SGHNT, YYREEE (reference sequence). The CDR3 region has the DNA TGTGCCAGCAGCTGGACATTGGGAACAGGAGGCAGTAGCACAGATACGCAGTATTTT. This encodes CASSWTLGTGGSSTDTQYF.

The rearrangement uses TRBV30 and TRBJ1-2; no reliable D call. With 1 base removed from V and 12 bases from J, the gap between germline ends came to 15 bases. There are 12 residues in the CDR3. The germline V gene has CDR1 GTSNPN and CDR2 SVGIG (reference sequence). The CDR3 DNA follows: TGTGCCTGGAGTGGCATAGGGCTCGCGGACACCTTC. The encoded protein is CAWSGIGLADTF.

The gene calls are TRBV30 and TRBJ2-1; D is ambiguous. The germline V gene encodes CDR1 GTSNPN and CDR2 SVGIG (reference sequence). V lost 0 bases and J lost 5, with 11 bases in between. CDR3 length equals 14 residues. The CDR3 sequence: CAWSVLSLDNEQFF. CDR3 sequence (DNA): TGTGCCTGGAGTGTGTTATCACTGGACAATGAGCAGTTCTTC.

The CDR3: CASSLGGLALYEQYF. The CDR3 region has the DNA TGCGCCAGCAGCTTGGGTGGACTAGCCCTCTACGAGCAGTACTTC. This chain links TRBV5-1 with TRBJ2-7, with 8 bases fitting TRBD2. The CDR3 runs to 15 residues. Per germline, CDR1 SGHRS and CDR2 YFSETQ. With V trimmed by 0 bases and J by 3 bases, 5 bases remained unmatched.

The chain has TRBV2 and TRBJ1-2, with D perhaps matching TRBD1 (5 bases). CDR1 is SNHLY and CDR2 is FYNNEI in the germline V gene. Trimming left V 6 bases short and J 1 base short, with 6 bases between. The length of the CDR3 is 12 residues. In DNA, the CDR3 is TGTGCCAGCAGAGGGGATAACTATGGCTACACCTTC. This translates into CASRGDNYGYTF.

This clone was seen many times. This chain uses TRBV29-1 with TRBJ1-2; no clear D gene. Germline values: CDR1 SQVTM, CDR2 ANQGSEA. The CDR3 extends over 12 amino acids. Trimming shortened V by 4 bases and J by 4 bases, and 10 bases separated the two germline ends. The CDR3 coding sequence is TGCAGCGTTGTGCTGGGAAGCTATGGCTACACCTTC. Protein product: CSVVLGSYGYTF.

Only a few counts were recorded for this clone. The genes are TRBV5-1 and TRBJ1-3; 10 nucleotides match TRBD1. The germline V gene encodes CDR1 SGHRS and CDR2 YFSETQ. This CDR3 comprises 15 residues. Germline trimming cut 4 bases from V and 4 bases from J; bases unmatched to any gene: 5. The CDR3 spells CASSPDRGDGNTIYF. DNA of the CDR3: TGCGCCAGCAGCCCGGACAGGGGGGACGGAAACACCATATATTTT.

The chain employs TRBV10-3 and TRBJ2-2, with 7 bases aligning to TRBD1. The length of the CDR3 is 16 residues. V lost 3 bases to trimming and J lost 2 bases; unmatched junction nucleotides: 6. Germline CDR1 ENHRY, CDR2 SYGVKD. The CDR3 region has the DNA TGTGCCATCAGTGATTACCGGGACAGCAACACCGGGGAGCTGTTTTTT. It specifies CAISDYRDSNTGELFF.

The chain employs TRBV2 and TRBJ1-5; D is possibly TRBD1 (6 bases). This CDR3 has 17 residues. Germline CDR1 is SNHLY and CDR2 is FYNNEI. V lost 4 bases and J lost 1, with 17 bases in between. This chain's CDR3 is CASSGQVGSASNQPQHF. The CDR3 nucleotides read TGTGCCAGCAGTGGACAGGTAGGCAGCGCCAGCAATCAGCCCCAGCATTTT.

The chain couples TRBV7-9 to TRBJ1-5; no firm D call. This CDR3 is 15 amino acids long. Germline-derived CDR1 and CDR2 are SEHNR and FQNEAQ (reference sequence). Trimming took off 2 bases at V and 4 bases at J, with 12 bases between the two ends. CDR3 sequence: CASSLKGQANQPQHF. CDR3 DNA: TGTGCCAGCAGCTTAAAGGGTCAGGCTAATCAGCCCCAGCATTTT.

The chain carries TRBV10-3 and TRBJ1-4, with D possibly matching TRBD1 (5 bases). The CDR3 has 12 amino acids. V was shortened by 7 bases and J by 2 bases, with 5 bases between the two germline ends. Germline V gene data show CDR1 as ENHRY and CDR2 as SYGVKD. For the CDR3, the DNA is TGTGCCATCACAGGGACTAATGAAAAACTGTTTTTT. Residues: CAITGTNEKLFF.

This clone has just a few counts. This sequence joins TRBV3-1 (or the pseudogene TRBV3-2) and TRBJ2-2; D is possibly TRBD1 (5 bases). Trimming removed 4 bases at V and 6 bases at J, with 9 bases between. Germline values: CDR1 LGHDT, CDR2 YNNKEL (reference sequence). CDR3 length: 13 amino acids. In DNA form, the CDR3 reads TGTGCCAGCAGCCCAGGGCGTCCCGGGGAGCTGTTTTTT. It specifies CASSPGRPGELFF.

The chain links TRBV28 to TRBJ2-6, with D unresolved. Trimming removed 8 bases at V and 4 bases at J, with 9 bases between. The CDR3 contains 13 residues. Germline V gives CDR1 MDHEN, CDR2 SYDVKM. CDR3 nucleotide sequence: TGTGCCAGCCTTGAGGCCGGGGCCAACGTCCTGACTTTC. The encoded protein is CASLEAGANVLTF. The variable domain in full, with the rest retrieved from reference TRBV28 and TRBJ2-6, is DVKVTQSSRYLVKRTGEKVFLECVQDMDHENMFWYRQDPGLGLRLIYFSYDVKMKEKGDIPEGYSVSREKKERFSLILESASTNQTSMYLCASLEAGANVLTFGAGSRLTVL.